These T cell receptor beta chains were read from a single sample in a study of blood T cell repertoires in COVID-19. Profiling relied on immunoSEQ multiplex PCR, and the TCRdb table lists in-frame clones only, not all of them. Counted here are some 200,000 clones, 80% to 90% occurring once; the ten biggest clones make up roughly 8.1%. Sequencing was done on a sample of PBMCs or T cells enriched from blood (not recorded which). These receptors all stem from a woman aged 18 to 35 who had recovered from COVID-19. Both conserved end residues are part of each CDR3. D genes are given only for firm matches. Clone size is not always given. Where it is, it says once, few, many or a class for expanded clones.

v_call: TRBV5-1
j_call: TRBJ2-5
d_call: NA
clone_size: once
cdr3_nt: TGCGCCAGCAGCTTGAGCCAGGGTCGAGAGACCCAGTACTTC
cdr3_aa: CASSLSQGRETQYF

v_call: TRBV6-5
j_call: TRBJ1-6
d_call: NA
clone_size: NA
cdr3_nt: TGTGCCAGCAGTTACAATTTCGCAGGGGAAAATTCACCCCTCCACTTT
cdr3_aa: CASSYNFAGENSPLHF

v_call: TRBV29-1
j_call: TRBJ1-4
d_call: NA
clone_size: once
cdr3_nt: TGCAGCGTTGCGGGTCGCGAAAAACTGTTTTTT
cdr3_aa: CSVAGREKLFF

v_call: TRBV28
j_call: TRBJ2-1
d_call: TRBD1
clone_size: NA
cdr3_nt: TGTGCCAGCAGAAGTTTCAGACAGGGTCGCAATGAGCAGTTCTTC
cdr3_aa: CASRSFRQGRNEQFF

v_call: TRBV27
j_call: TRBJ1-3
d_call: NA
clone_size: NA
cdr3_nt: TGTGCCAGCAGTTTAGACAGCAGCTCTGGAAACACCATATATTTT
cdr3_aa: CASSLDSSSGNTIYF

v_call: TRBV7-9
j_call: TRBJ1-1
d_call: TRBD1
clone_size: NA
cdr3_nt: TGTGCCAGCAGCCCCATCGAACAGGGGGCGGACTCTGCAGCTTTCTTT
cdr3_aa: CASSPIEQGADSAAFF

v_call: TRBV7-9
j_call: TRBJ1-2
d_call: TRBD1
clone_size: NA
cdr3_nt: TGTGCCAGCAGCTTAGGACAGGGCACCTATGGCTACACCTTC
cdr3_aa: CASSLGQGTYGYTF

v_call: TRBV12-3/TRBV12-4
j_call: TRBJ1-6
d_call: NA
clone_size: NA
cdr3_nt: TGTGCCAGCAGCGACATAACCAATTCACCCCTCCACTTT
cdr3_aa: CASSDITNSPLHF

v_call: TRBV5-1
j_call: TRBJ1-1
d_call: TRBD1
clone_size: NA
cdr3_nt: TGCGCCAGCAGCTGGGGGGACAGAGACATGAACACTGAAGCTTTCTTT
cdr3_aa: CASSWGDRDMNTEAFF

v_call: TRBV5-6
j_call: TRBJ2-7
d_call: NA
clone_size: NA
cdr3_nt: TGTGCCAGCAGCTCCAGGGGACACTACGAGCAGTACTTC
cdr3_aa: CASSSRGHYEQYF

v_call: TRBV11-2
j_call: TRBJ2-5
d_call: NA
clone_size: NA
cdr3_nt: TGTGCCAGCACGTCCCCCCGGGATTCCGGGGAGACCCAGTACTTC
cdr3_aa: CASTSPRDSGETQYF

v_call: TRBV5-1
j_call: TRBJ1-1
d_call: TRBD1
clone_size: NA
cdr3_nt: TGCGCCAGCAGCTTGACCACAGGGGGCACTGAAGCTTTCTTT
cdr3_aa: CASSLTTGGTEAFF

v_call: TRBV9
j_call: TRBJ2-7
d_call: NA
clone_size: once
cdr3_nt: TGTGCCAGCAGCGTAGGTAACTCCCCTTCAGGGCAGTACTTC
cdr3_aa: CASSVGNSPSGQYF

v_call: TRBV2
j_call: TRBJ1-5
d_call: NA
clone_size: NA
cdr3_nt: TGTGCCAGCACTGGAGGGTTATGGCAGCCCCAGCATTTT
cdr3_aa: CASTGGLWQPQHF

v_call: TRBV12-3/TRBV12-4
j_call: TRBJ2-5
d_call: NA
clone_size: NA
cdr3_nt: TGTGCCAGCAGCACGGGGAGCGGGGAGACCCAGTACTTC
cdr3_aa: CASSTGSGETQYF

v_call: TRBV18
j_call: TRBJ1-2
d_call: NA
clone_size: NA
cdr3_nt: TGTGCCAGCTCACCGACGCTCGGTGAGGCCTTTAGAGGCTACACCTTC
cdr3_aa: CASSPTLGEAFRGYTF

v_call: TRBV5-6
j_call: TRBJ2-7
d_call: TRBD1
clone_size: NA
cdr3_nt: TGTGCCAGCGCCGGACAGGCCCGCTACGAGCAGTACTTC
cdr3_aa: CASAGQARYEQYF

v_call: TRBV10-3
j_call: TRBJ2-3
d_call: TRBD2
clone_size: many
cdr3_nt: TGTGCCATCACCTCTAGCGGGGGGAGCACAGATACGCAGTATTTT
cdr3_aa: CAITSSGGSTDTQYF

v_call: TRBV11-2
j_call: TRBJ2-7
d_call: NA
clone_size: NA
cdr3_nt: TGTGCCAGCAGCTTAGTGGGCAGTTCCTACGAGCAGTACTTC
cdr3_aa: CASSLVGSSYEQYF

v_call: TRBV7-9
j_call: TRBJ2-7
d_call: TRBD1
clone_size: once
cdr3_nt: TGTGCCAGCAGCCGAAGGCCGGGACAGGGGGCGAAGATCGCCTACGAGCAGTACTTC
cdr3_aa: CASSRRPGQGAKIAYEQYF

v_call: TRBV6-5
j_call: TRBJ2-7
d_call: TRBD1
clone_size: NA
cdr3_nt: TGTGCCAGCAGGGGGGGGACAGGGTTCGCGGCTCAGTACTTC
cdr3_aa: CASRGGTGFAAQYF

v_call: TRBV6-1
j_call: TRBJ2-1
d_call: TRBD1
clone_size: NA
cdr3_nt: TGTGCCAGCAGTGAACCCGGCAGGGGGCTGAATGAGCAGTTCTTC
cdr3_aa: CASSEPGRGLNEQFF

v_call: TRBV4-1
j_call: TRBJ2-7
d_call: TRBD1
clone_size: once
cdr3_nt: TGCGCCAGCAGCCAAGAAGGGGGCCAGGGGGTCTCTGAACCCTACGAGCAGTACTTC
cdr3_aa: CASSQEGGQGVSEPYEQYF

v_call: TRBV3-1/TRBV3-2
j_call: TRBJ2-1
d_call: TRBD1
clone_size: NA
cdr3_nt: TGTGCCAGCAGCCAATCGGACAGGAACAATGAGCAGTTCTTC
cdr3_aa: CASSQSDRNNEQFF

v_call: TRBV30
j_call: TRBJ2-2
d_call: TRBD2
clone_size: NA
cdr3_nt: TGTGCCTGGAGGCTCTCGGGGGGGCTCGGGGAGCTGTTTTTT
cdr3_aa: CAWRLSGGLGELFF

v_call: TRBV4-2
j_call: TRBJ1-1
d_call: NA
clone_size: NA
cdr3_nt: TGTGCCAGCAGCCAATTCAGGGAGGTGAACACTGAAGCTTTCTTT
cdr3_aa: CASSQFREVNTEAFF

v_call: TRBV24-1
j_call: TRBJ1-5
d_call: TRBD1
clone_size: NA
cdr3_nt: TGTGCCACCAGTGATGACAGGGGTCAGCCCCAGCATTTT
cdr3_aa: CATSDDRGQPQHF

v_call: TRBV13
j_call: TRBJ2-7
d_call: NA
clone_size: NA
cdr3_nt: TGTGCCAGCAGCACGACAGGCTCCTACGAGCAGTACTTC
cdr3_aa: CASSTTGSYEQYF

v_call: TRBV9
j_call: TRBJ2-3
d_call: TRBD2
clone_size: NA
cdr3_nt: TGTGCCAGCAGCGTTGGGGGACTAAGCACAGATACGCAGTATTTT
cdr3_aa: CASSVGGLSTDTQYF

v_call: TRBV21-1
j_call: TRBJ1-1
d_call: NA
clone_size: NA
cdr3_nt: TGTGCCAGCAGCAAAAAGACAGACTCGAACACTGAAGCTTTCTTT
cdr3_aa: CASSKKTDSNTEAFF

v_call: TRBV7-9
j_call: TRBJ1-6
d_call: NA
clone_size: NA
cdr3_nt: TGTGCCAGCAGCCTGACCTGGACAGATAATTCACCCCTCCACTTT
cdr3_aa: CASSLTWTDNSPLHF

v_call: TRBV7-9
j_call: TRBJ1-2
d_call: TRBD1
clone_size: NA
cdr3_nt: TGTGCCAGCAGCATCGACAGGGGCCGAGGCTACACCTTC
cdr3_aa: CASSIDRGRGYTF

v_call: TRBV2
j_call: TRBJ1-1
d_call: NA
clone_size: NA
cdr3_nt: TGTGCCAGCATCATCGGGGGGATGGGTGACACTGAAGCTTTCTTT
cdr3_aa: CASIIGGMGDTEAFF

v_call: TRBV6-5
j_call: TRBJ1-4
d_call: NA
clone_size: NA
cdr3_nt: TGTGCCAGCAGCCACGGAGTAGGGGTGTATGAAAAACTGTTTTTT
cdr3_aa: CASSHGVGVYEKLFF

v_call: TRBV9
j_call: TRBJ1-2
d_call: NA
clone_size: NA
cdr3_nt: TGTGCCAGCAGCGTAGAGGGGAACTATGGCTACACCTTC
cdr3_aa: CASSVEGNYGYTF

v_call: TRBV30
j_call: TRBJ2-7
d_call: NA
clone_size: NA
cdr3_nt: TGTGCCTGGAAGGCTAGAGCCGCGGGAGAGCAGTACTTC
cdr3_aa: CAWKARAAGEQYF

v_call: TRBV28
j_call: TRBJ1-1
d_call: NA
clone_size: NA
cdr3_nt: TGTGCCAGCAGTTTAGGGCAGCTGAACACTGAAGCTTTCTTT
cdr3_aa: CASSLGQLNTEAFF

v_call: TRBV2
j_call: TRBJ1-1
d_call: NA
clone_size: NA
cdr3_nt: TGTGCCAGCAGTGATTTACCCAGGGGTGACACTGAAGCTTTCTTT
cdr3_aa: CASSDLPRGDTEAFF

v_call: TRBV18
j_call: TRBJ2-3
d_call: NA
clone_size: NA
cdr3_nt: TGTGCCAGCTCACCAAGTAACACAGACTACACAGATACGCAGTATTTT
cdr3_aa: CASSPSNTDYTDTQYF

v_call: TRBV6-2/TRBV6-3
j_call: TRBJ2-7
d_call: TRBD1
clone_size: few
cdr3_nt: TGTGCCAGCAGTTCCGGGACAGGGGATTGGGGGGGCGAGCAGTACTTC
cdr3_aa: CASSSGTGDWGGEQYF

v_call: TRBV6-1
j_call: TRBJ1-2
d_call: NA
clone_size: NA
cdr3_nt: TGTGCCAGCAGTGAACTGGGACTTAACTATGGCTACACCTTC
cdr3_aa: CASSELGLNYGYTF

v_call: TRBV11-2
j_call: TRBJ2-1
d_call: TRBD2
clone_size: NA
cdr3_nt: TGTGCCAGCAGCTTTACAGCGGGGGCTAACAATGAGCAGTTCTTC
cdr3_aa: CASSFTAGANNEQFF

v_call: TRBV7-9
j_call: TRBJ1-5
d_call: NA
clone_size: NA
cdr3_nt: TGTGCCAGCAGCTTATTCCGGGTTGGAGGCAATCAGCCCCAGCATTTT
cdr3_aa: CASSLFRVGGNQPQHF

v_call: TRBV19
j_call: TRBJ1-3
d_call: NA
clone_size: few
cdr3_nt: TGTGCCAGTAGTCCCAAGGCGACAGCGGGAAACACCATATATTTT
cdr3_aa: CASSPKATAGNTIYF

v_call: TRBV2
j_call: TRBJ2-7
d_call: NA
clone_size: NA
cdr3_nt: TGTGCCAGCAGTCTCCCCCTCGGAGACGTTAGCTCCTACGAGCAGTACTTC
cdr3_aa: CASSLPLGDVSSYEQYF

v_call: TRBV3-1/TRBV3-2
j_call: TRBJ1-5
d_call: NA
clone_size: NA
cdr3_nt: TGTGCCAGCAGCCAAGGAAGGGTCCAGGGGCCCCAGCATTTT
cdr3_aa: CASSQGRVQGPQHF

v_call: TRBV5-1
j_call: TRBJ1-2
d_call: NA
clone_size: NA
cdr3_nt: TGCGCCAGCCGCAGTACAGCAAACTATGGCTACACCTTC
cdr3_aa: CASRSTANYGYTF

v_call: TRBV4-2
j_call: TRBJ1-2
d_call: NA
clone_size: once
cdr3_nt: TGTGCCAGCAGCCAAGTTAGTGACTATGGCTACACCTTC
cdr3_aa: CASSQVSDYGYTF

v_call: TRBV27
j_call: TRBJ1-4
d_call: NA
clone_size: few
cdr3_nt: TGTGCCAGCAGTTCCCGGGAAGGCGAAAAACTGTTTTTT
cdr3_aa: CASSSREGEKLFF

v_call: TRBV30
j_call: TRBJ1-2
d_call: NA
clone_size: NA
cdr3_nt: TGTGCCTGGAGTGATCGCAGGGATAGAGACACCTTC
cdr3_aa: CAWSDRRDRDTF

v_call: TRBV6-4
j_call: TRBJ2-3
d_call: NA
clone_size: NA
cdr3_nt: TGTGCCAGCAGTGGCCAGAACACAGATACGCAGTATTTT
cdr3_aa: CASSGQNTDTQYF

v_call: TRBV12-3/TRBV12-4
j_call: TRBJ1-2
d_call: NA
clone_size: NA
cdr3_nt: TGTGCCACCACGAGCTCCGTCGATGGCTACACCTTC
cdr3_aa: CATTSSVDGYTF

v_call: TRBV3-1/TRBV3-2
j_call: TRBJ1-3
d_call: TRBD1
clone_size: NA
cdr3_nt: TGTGCCAGCAGCCATTCCGACAGGGCGAACACCATATATTTT
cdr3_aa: CASSHSDRANTIYF

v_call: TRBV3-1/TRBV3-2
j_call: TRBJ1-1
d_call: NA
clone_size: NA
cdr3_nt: TGTGCCAGCAGCGGACTCTTAAGGACCTCAGAAGCTTTCTTT
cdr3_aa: CASSGLLRTSEAFF

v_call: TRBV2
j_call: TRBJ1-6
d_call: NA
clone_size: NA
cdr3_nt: TGTGCCAGCAAGGAGAGCCTGAATAATTCACCCCTCCACTTT
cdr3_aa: CASKESLNNSPLHF

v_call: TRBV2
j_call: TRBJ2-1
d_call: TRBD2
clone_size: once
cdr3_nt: TGTGCCAGCAGTGGAGGCCTAGCGGGTTTCTCCTACAATGAGCAGTTCTTC
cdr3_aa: CASSGGLAGFSYNEQFF

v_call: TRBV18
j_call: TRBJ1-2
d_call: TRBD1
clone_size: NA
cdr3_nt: TGTGCCAGCTCCCCTGACAGGGACTATGGCTACACCTTC
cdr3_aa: CASSPDRDYGYTF

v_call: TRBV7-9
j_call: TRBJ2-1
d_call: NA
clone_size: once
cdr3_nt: TGTGCCAGCAGCCCGACGGGGAGTCCCTACAATGAGCAGTTCTTC
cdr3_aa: CASSPTGSPYNEQFF

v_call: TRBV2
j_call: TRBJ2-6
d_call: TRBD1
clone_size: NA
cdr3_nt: TGTGCCAGCACTCCCGGGCAGGGGGCGCGTGGGGCCAACGTCCTGACTTTC
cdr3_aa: CASTPGQGARGANVLTF